A selection of T cell receptor beta chains follows, all from one sample in a study of molecular identifiers for immune sequencing clone quantification. TCRdb re-called the PCR reads through MiXCR, storing one row per CDR3 protein. The sample has more than 450,000 distinct CDR3 sequences, around a fifth seen once; the top ten hold approximately 0.84%. The sample was naive CD8+ T cells from blood, with Jurkat cell RNA spiked in. Source of these receptors: a human donor in good health. Some libraries in this study had Jurkat cell RNA spiked in. Both conserved end residues are part of each CDR3. The D gene is left open where the match is weak. A row's size may be missing; if present it is once, few, many or a size class.

many,NA,TRBJ1-2,TRBV13,CASSLVGVTANYGYTF,TGTGCCAGCAGCTTAGTCGGAGTAACAGCTAACTATGGCTACACCTTC
many,NA,TRBJ2-3,TRBV4-1,CASSQQPGSTDTQYF,TGCGCCAGCAGCCAACAACCAGGTAGCACAGATACGCAGTATTTT
many,TRBD1,TRBJ1-2,TRBV27,CASSRQGNYGYTF,TGTGCCAGCTCCCGACAGGGGAACTATGGCTACACCTTC
few,NA,TRBJ2-5,TRBV4-1,CASSQDRGTGWAQYF,TGCGCCAGCAGCCAAGATCGCGGGACCGGGTGGGCCCAGTACTTC
few,NA,TRBJ1-1,TRBV4-2,CASRPGGGYTEAFF,TGTGCCAGCAGACCCGGGGGAGGGTACACTGAAGCTTTCTTT
NA,NA,TRBJ2-7,TRBV5-4,CASSSRDSSYEQCF,TGTGCCAGCAGCTCCCGGGACTCCTCCTACGAGCAGTGCTTC
many,NA,TRBJ2-5,TRBV7-2,CASSLGRMETQYF,TGTGCCAGCAGCTTAGGGAGGATGGAGACCCAGTACTTC
NA,TRBD1,TRBJ2-5,TRBV27,CASSSSTGVGETQYF,TGTGCCAGCAGTTCCTCTACAGGGGTCGGAGAGACCCAGTACTTC
NA,NA,TRBJ1-4,TRBV4-2,CASSQEGRVGYGKLFF,TGTGCCAGCAGCCAAGAGGGACGGGTGGGGTATGGAAAACTGTTTTTT
NA,TRBD2,TRBJ2-2,TRBV4-3,CASSQDRSGNTGEPFF,TGCGCCAGCAGCCAAGATAGGAGCGGGAACACCGGGGAGCCGTTTTTT
NA,NA,TRBJ1-1,TRBV27,CASSLFARPEEAFF,TGTGCCAGCAGTTTATTTGCACGGCCAGAAGAAGCTTTCTTT
many,NA,TRBJ1-5,TRBV9,CASSASFNQPQHF,TGTGCCAGCAGTGCGTCCTTTAATCAGCCCCAGCATTTT
many,TRBD1,TRBJ2-7,TRBV27,CASSKTGHEQYF,TGTGCCAGCAGTAAGACAGGGCACGAGCAGTACTTC
NA,TRBD2,TRBJ2-1,TRBV12-3/TRBV12-4,CASSFGTIYNEQFF,TGTGCCAGCAGTTTCGGGACTATCTACAATGAGCAGTTCTTC
many,NA,TRBJ2-3,TRBV5-6,CASSLVRLGVTDTQYF,TGTGCCAGCAGCTTGGTTCGACTAGGTGTCACAGATACGCAGTATTTT
many,NA,TRBJ2-1,TRBV28,CASSFDSRQFF,TGTGCCAGCAGTTTCGACTCCCGGCAGTTCTTC
few,TRBD1,TRBJ2-7,TRBV7-9,CASSFPGQGAREQYF,TGTGCCAGCAGCTTTCCGGGACAGGGGGCGAGGGAGCAGTACTTC
NA,TRBD1,TRBJ2-7,TRBV28,CASSNPARTGTYEQYF,TGTGCCAGCAGCAACCCCGCCCGGACAGGGACTTACGAGCAGTACTTC
many,TRBD1,TRBJ2-7,TRBV6-5,CASSSGTGVPEQYF,TGTGCCAGCAGTTCCGGGACAGGGGTTCCCGAGCAGTACTTC
few,NA,TRBJ2-5,TRBV27,CASSLLVPTLQETQHF,TGTGCCAGCAGTTTGCTGGTACCAACTCTACAAGAGACCCAGCACTTC
many,TRBD2,TRBJ2-6,TRBV13,CASSFAGGSLTF,TGTGCCAGCAGCTTTGCGGGAGGTAGCCTGACTTTC
many,TRBD2,TRBJ2-5,TRBV12-3/TRBV12-4,CASSSTSGGARETQYF,TGTGCCAGCAGCTCCACTAGCGGGGGGGCAAGAGAGACCCAGTACTTC
NA,NA,TRBJ2-7,TRBV2,CASSVLASSYEQYF,TGTGCCAGCAGTGTTCTAGCGAGCTCCTACGAGCAGTACTTC
many,NA,TRBJ2-3,TRBV11-2,CASHGHLSTDTQYF,TGTGCCAGCCATGGACACCTTAGCACAGATACGCAGTATTTT
NA,NA,TRBJ1-2,TRBV4-3,CAGSQDWQGNYGYTF,TGCGCCGGCAGCCAAGATTGGCAGGGGAACTATGGCTACACCTTC
few,NA,TRBJ2-3,TRBV28,CASSFGSLFGTDTQYF,TGTGCCAGCAGTTTTGGTTCCCTCTTTGGCACAGATACGCAGTATTTT
few,NA,TRBJ2-7,TRBV20-1,CSARVRDTPYEQYF,TGCAGTGCTAGGGTCCGGGACACCCCCTACGAGCAGTACTTC
many,NA,TRBJ2-4,TRBV20-1,CSASRTSEAKNIQYF,TGCAGTGCTAGTAGGACATCCGAAGCCAAAAACATTCAGTACTTC
NA,TRBD2,TRBJ2-7,TRBV27,CASSSSLAANYEQYF,TGTGCCAGCAGTTCTTCCCTAGCGGCGAACTACGAGCAGTACTTC
NA,TRBD1,TRBJ2-7,TRBV20-1,CSASWGVDRGYEQYF,TGCAGTGCTAGTTGGGGTGTTGACAGGGGCTACGAGCAGTACTTC
NA,NA,TRBJ2-3,TRBV19,CASRVKGTDTQYF,TGTGCCAGTAGAGTTAAAGGCACAGATACGCAGTATTTT
NA,TRBD1,TRBJ1-4,TRBV6-7,CASSYFNYGQGGEKLFF,TGTGCCAGCAGTTACTTTAACTATGGACAGGGAGGTGAAAAACTGTTTTTT
many,NA,TRBJ2-5,TRBV29-1,CSVEDVSGWETQYF,TGCAGCGTTGAAGATGTAAGCGGATGGGAGACCCAGTACTTC
NA,NA,TRBJ2-1,TRBV21-1,CASSKVAASGCFYNEQFF,TGTGCCAGCAGCAAAGTTGCGGCTAGCGGGTGCTTCTACAATGAGCAGTTCTTC
few,NA,TRBJ1-3,TRBV5-1,CASSSTGSAGNTIYF,TGCGCCAGCAGCTCCACAGGGTCTGCTGGAAACACCATATATTTT
few,TRBD2,TRBJ2-1,TRBV6-2/TRBV6-3,CASSYSKRGGLDEQFF,TGTGCCAGCAGTTACTCGAAGCGGGGGGGCCTGGATGAGCAGTTCTTC
many,NA,TRBJ2-1,TRBV6-1,CASSAGQQYTYNEQFF,TGTGCCAGCAGTGCAGGACAGCAGTATACCTACAATGAGCAGTTCTTC
few,NA,TRBJ2-2,TRBV9,CASSGPRTANTGELFF,TGTGCCAGCAGCGGTCCCCGGACAGCTAACACCGGGGAGCTGTTTTTT
NA,TRBD1,TRBJ1-6,TRBV9,CASSVLQGDSPLHF,TGTGCCAGCAGCGTCTTGCAGGGGGATTCACCCCTCCACTTT
few,NA,TRBJ2-7,TRBV27,CASSLSGHLYEQYF,TGTGCCAGCAGTTTATCCGGACATCTTTACGAGCAGTACTTC
few,TRBD2,TRBJ2-2,TRBV11-3,CASSSYTSGRAFGGELFF,TGTGCCAGCAGCTCCTATACTAGCGGGAGGGCCTTTGGCGGGGAGCTGTTTTTT
many,TRBD2,TRBJ2-7,TRBV6-5,CASRPPGGSSYEQYF,TGTGCCAGCAGACCCCCGGGGGGGAGCTCCTACGAGCAGTACTTC
NA,TRBD1,TRBJ1-1,TRBV4-1,CASNHDRGLNTEAFF,TGCGCCAGCAACCATGACAGGGGACTTAACACTGAAGCTTTCTTT
many,TRBD2,TRBJ2-7,TRBV29-1,CSVELAGGLYEQYF,TGCAGCGTTGAGCTAGCGGGGGGGCTCTACGAGCAGTACTTC
many,NA,TRBJ2-7,TRBV21-1,CASSPRGHYEQYF,TGTGCCAGCAGCCCCCGAGGCCACTACGAGCAGTACTTC
few,NA,TRBJ1-6,TRBV6-2/TRBV6-3,CASSSLLTRTTHF,TGTGCCAGCAGTTCCCTCCTGACACGCACGACGCACTTT
many,NA,TRBJ1-2,TRBV19,CASSIAANGYTF,TGTGCCAGTAGTATAGCGGCGAATGGCTACACCTTC
NA,TRBD2,TRBJ2-3,TRBV9,CASSVEDSGGIHTDTQYF,TGTGCCAGCAGCGTAGAGGATAGCGGGGGGATACACACAGATACGCAGTATTTT
many,TRBD1,TRBJ2-5,TRBV27,CASSITFDRDETQYF,TGTGCCAGCAGTATTACGTTTGACAGGGACGAGACCCAGTACTTC
NA,TRBD1,TRBJ1-6,TRBV9,CASSGTQGDINSPLHF,TGTGCCAGCAGCGGGACCCAGGGGGATATAAATTCACCCCTCCACTTT
NA,NA,TRBJ1-1,TRBV27,CASSLIPGANTEAFF,TGTGCCAGCAGTTTAATTCCGGGGGCAAACACTGAAGCTTTCTTT
many,NA,TRBJ2-7,TRBV2,CASSDLSYEQYF,TGTGCCAGCAGTGACCTCTCCTACGAGCAGTACTTC
many,TRBD2,TRBJ2-4,TRBV5-6,CASHVRGMLLAKNIQYF,TGTGCCAGCCATGTGCGGGGGATGTTACTAGCCAAAAACATTCAGTACTTC
few,NA,TRBJ2-2,TRBV9,CASSAGVGSDTGELFF,TGTGCCAGCAGCGCGGGAGTAGGGTCGGACACCGGGGAGCTGTTTTTT
NA,NA,TRBJ1-1,TRBV1,CTSSQVPWACTEAFF,TGCACCAGCAGCCAAGTTCCCTGGGCGTGTACTGAAGCTTTCTTT
many,NA,TRBJ2-7,TRBV4-1,CASSQDTGPYEQYF,TGCGCCAGCAGCCAGGACACAGGGCCCTACGAGCAGTACTTC
NA,NA,TRBJ2-7,TRBV6-2/TRBV6-3,CASSLPDRSFSYEQYF,TGTGCCAGCAGCTTGCCCGACAGATCCTTCTCCTACGAGCAGTACTTC
few,TRBD2,TRBJ2-1,TRBV12-3/TRBV12-4,CASSSPQTSGGYNEQFF,TGTGCCAGCAGTTCACCCCAGACTAGCGGGGGCTACAATGAGCAGTTCTTC
NA,TRBD1,TRBJ1-1,TRBV6-2/TRBV6-3,CAILPGQVFMNTEAFF,TGTGCCATCCTCCCGGGACAGGTATTCATGAATACTGAAGCTTTCTTT
once,NA,TRBJ2-7,TRBV19,CASSIGSGFHEQYF,TGTGCCAGTAGTATAGGTTCAGGTTTCCACGAGCAGTACTTC